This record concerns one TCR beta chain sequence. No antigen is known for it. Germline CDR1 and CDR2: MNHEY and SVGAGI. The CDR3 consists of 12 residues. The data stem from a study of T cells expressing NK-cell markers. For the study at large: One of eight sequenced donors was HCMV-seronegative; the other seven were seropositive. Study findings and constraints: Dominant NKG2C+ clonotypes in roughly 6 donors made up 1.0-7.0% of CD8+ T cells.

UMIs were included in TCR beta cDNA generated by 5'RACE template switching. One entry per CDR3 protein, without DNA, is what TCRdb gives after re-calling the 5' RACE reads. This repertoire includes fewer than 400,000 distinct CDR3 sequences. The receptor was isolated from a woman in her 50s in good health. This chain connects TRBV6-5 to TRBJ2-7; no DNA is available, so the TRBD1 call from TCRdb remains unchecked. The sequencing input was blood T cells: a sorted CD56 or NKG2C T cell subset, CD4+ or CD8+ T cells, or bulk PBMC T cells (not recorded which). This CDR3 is CAARGPNYEQYF.